This paragraph covers one T cell receptor beta chain sequence. Focal radiation was given together with CTLA-4 blockade (ipilimumab) to patients with chemo-refractory metastatic non-small-cell lung cancer. The record originates from a study of radiotherapy plus CTLA-4 blockade in lung cancer. Germline V gives CDR1 MDHEN, CDR2 SYDVKM. Trimming left V 7 bases short and J 7 bases short, with 19 bases between. This CDR3 comprises 14 residues. Here immunoSEQ multiplex PCR was the method, and the copy in TCRdb shows in-frame clones only, minus some. This sample carries some 77,000 clones, approximately 83% of them seen once, and the ten largest clones take approximately 2%.

Sequenced material: peripheral blood, taken from a patient treated with radiotherapy plus ipilimumab. This clonotype was sampled from a human donor with non-small cell lung cancer who had a partial response to radiotherapy plus ipilimumab. This rearrangement joins TRBV28 to TRBJ1-1; tentative D call: TRBD1 (6 bases). CDR3 in DNA: TGTGCCAGCACCACGACGGGGGGGGGCAGTGAAGCTTTCTTT. As protein: CASTTTGGGSEAFF.